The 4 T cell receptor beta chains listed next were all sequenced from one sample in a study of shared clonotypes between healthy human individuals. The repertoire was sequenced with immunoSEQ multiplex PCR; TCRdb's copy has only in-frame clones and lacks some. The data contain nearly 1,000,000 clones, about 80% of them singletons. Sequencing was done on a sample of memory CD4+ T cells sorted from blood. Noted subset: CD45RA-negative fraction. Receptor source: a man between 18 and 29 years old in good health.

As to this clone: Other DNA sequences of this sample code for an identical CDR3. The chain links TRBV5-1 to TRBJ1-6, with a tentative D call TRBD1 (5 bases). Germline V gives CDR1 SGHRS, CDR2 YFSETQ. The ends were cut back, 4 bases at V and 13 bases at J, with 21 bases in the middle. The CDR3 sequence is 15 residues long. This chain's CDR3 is CASSPEGQGSRPLHF. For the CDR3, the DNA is TGCGCCAGCAGCCCCGAGGGGCAGGGTAGTCGGCCCCTCCACTTT.

DNA for the CDR3: TGTGCCTGGAGTCCCTCGAATTCACCCCTCCACTTT. Protein product: CAWSPSNSPLHF. The gene calls are TRBV30 and TRBJ1-6; no reliable D call. Per the germline V gene, CDR1 is GTSNPN and CDR2 is SVGIG (reference sequence). The CDR3 loop spans 12 amino acids. V lost 2 bases, J lost 7 bases, and 6 bases lay in between.

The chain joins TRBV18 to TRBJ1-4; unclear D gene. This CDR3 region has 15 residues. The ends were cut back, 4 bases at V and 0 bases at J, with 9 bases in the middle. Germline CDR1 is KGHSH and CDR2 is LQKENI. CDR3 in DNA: TGTGCCAGCTCACAGCCCTCGTCAACTAATGAAAAACTGTTTTTT. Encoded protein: CASSQPSSTNEKLFF. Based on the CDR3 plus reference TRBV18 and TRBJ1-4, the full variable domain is NAGVMQNPRHLVRRRGQEARLRCSPMKGHSHVYWYRQLPEEGLKFMVYLQKENIIDESGMPKERFSAEFPKEGPSILRIQQVVRGDSAAYFCASSQPSSTNEKLFFGSGTQLSVL.

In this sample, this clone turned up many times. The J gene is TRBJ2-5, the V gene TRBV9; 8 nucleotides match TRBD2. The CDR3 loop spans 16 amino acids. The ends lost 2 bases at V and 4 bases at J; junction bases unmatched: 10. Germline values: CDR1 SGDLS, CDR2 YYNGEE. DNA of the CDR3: TGTGCCAGCAGCGTTAGCGGGGTAGGGTTCGGAGAGACCCAGTACTTC. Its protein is CASSVSGVGFGETQYF.